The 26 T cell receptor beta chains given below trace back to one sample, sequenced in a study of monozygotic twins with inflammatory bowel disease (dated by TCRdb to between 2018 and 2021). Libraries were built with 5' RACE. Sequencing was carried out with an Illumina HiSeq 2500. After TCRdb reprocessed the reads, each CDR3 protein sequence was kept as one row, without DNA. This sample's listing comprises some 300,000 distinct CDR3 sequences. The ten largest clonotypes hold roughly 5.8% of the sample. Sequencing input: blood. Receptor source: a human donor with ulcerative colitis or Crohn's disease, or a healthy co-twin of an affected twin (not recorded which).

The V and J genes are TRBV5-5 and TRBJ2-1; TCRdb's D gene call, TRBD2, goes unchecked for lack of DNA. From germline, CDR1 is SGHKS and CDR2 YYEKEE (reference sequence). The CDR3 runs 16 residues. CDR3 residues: CASSPLSPSGNNEQFF.

CDR3 in amino acids: CASSLDETNTDTQYF. The J gene is TRBJ2-3, the V gene TRBV5-6. The CDR3 spans 15 residues. The germline V gene has CDR1 SGHDT and CDR2 YYEEEE.

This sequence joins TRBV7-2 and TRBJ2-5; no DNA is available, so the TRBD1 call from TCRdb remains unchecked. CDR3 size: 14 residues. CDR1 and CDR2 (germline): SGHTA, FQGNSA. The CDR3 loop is CASSFPGAPETQYF. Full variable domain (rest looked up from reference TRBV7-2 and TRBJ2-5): GAGVSQSPSNKVTEKGKDVELRCDPISGHTALYWYRQSLGQGLEFLIYFQGNSAPDKSGLPSDRFSAERTGGSVSTLTIQRTQQEDSAVYLCASSFPGAPETQYFGPGTRLLVL.

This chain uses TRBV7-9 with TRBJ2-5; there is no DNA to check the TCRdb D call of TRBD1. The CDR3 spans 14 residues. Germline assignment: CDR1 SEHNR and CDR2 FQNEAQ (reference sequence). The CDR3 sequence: CASSHTGKQETQYF. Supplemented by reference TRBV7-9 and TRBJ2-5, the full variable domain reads DTGVSQNPRHKITKRGQNVTFRCDPISEHNRLYWYRQTLGQGPEFLTYFQNEAQLEKSRLLSDRFSAERPKGSFSTLEIQRTEQGDSAMYLCASSHTGKQETQYFGPGTRLLVL.

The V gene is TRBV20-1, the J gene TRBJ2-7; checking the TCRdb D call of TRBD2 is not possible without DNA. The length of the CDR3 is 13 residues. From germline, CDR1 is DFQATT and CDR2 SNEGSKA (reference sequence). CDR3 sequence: CSANRDSGMEQYF.

CDR3 sequence reads: CSARSGRQFSNEKLFF. The rearrangement uses TRBV20-1 and TRBJ1-4. From germline, CDR1 is DFQATT and CDR2 SNEGSKA (reference sequence). The CDR3 has 16 amino acids.

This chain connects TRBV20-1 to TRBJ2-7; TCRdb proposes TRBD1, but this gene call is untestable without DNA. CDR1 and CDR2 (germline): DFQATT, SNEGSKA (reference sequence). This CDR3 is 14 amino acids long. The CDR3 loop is CSARAGTGLYEQYF.

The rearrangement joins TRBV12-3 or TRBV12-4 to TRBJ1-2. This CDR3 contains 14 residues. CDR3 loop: CASSLGSLVYGYTF.

This chain's CDR3 is CSARDVRINTGELFF. The chain couples TRBV20-1 to TRBJ2-2. The CDR3 has 15 amino acids. Looked up from germline, CDR1 is DFQATT and CDR2 is SNEGSKA (reference sequence).

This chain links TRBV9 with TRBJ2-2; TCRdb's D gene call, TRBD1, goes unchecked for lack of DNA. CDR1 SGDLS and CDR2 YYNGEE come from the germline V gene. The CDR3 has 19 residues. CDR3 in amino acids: CASSPSSRTYPGYTGELFF. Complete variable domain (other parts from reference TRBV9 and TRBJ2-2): DSGVTQTPKHLITATGQRVTLRCSPRSGDLSVYWYQQSLDQGLQFLIQYYNGEERAKGNILERFSAQQFPDLHSELNLSSLELGDSALYFCASSPSSRTYPGYTGELFFGEGSRLTVL.

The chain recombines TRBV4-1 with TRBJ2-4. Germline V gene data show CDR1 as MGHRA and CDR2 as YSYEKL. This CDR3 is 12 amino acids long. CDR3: CASSQANDIQYF.

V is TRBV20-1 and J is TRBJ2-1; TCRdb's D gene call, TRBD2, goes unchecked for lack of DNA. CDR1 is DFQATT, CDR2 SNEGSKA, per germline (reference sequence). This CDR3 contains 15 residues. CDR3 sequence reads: CSATSGRGSYNEQFF.

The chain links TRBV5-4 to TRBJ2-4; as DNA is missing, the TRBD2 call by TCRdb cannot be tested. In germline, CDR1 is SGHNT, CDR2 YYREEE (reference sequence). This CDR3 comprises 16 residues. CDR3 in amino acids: CASSLGGASAKNIQYF.

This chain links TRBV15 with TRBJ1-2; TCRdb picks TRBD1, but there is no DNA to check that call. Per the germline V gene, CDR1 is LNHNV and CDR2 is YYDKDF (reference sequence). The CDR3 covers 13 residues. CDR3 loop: CATSREIRVGNTF.

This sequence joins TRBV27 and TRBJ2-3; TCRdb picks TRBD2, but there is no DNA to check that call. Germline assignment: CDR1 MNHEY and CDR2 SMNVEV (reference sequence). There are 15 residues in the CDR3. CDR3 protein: CASSLRLAAWNTQYF.

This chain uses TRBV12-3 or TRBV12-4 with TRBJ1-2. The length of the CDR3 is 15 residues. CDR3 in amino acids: CASSPTGKTNYGYTF.

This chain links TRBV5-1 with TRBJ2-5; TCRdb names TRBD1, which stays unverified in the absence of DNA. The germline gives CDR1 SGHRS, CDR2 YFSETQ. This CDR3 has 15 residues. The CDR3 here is CASSLEGSGKETQYF.

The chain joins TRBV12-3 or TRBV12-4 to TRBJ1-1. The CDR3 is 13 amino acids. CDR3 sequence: CASSLGPGTEAFF.

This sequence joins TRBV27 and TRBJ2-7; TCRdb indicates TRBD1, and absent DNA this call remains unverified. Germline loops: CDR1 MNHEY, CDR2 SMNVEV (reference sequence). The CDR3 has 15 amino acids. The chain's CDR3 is CASSLSRTGAYEQYF.

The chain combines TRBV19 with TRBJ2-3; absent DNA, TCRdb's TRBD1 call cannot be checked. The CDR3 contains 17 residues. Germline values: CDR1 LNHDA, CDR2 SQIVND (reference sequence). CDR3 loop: CASSIDRRQGYTDTQYF. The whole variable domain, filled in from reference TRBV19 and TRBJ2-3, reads DGGITQSPKYLFRKEGQNVTLSCEQNLNHDAMYWYRQDPGQGLRLIYYSQIVNDFQKGDIAEGYSVSREKKESFPLTVTSAQKNPTAFYLCASSIDRRQGYTDTQYFGPGTRLTVL.

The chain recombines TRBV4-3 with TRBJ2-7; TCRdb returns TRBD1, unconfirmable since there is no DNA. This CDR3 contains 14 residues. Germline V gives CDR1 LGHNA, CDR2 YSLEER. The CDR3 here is CASSLQTGNYEQYF.

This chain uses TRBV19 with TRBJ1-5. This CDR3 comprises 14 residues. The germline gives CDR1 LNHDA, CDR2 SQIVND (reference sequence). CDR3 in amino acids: CASRGTAGRQPQHF.

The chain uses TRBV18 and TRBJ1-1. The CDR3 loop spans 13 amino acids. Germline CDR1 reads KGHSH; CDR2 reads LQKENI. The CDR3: CASSVSQNTEAFF.

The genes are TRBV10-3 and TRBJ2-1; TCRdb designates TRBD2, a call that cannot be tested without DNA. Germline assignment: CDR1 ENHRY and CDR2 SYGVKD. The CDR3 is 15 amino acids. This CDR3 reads CAISDLGGGAYEQFF.

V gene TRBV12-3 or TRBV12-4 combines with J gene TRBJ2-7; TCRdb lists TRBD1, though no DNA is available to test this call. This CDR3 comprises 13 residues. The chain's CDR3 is CASSLGGTTEQYF.

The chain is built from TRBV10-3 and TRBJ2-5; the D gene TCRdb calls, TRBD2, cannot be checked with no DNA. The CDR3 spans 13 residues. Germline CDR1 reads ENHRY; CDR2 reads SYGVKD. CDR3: CAISGTSGETQYF.